This T cell receptor (beta chain) was sequenced during a study of regulatory T cells in long-lasting Graves disease. General observations from the study: The researchers studied only peripheral blood, not thyroid tissue.

The time point here: newly diagnosed GD, antithyroid drugs for less than 3 months. Isolated PBMC RNA provided the starting material for the TCR library. This clonotype was recorded many times. No antigen is known for it. Relying on iRepertoire HTBI primers and Arm-PCR of CDR3 regions, the team built TCR beta libraries. Original data processing: Taken together, the samples had 55 to 70 TRBV and approximately 13 TRBJ segments identified. TCRdb recomputed calls from the multiplex PCR reads with MiXCR, one row per CDR3 protein. The V and J calls, along with clone size, are taken from TCRdb and not from the paper's own processing. Among 200,000 to 250,000 distinct CDR3 sequences listed, approximately 19% were seen once. These data also formed part of another study, on T cells in Graves' hyperthyroidism and ophthalmopathy.

This specimen was peripheral blood mononuclear cells (PBMCs), taken at new diagnosis, from a patient treated with antithyroid drugs. The receptor was isolated from a woman in her 30s with Graves disease.

This chain's CDR3 is CASSESVAGAGELFF. The CDR3 nucleotides read TGTGCCAGCAGTGAATCTGTTGCGGGGGCCGGGGAGCTGTTTTTT. The chain joins TRBV2 to TRBJ2-2; 7 nucleotides line up with TRBD2. Germline loops: CDR1 SNHLY, CDR2 FYNNEI. The CDR3 has 15 amino acids. Losses at the gene ends were 2 bases for V and 6 bases for J; bases not matched to a gene: 6.